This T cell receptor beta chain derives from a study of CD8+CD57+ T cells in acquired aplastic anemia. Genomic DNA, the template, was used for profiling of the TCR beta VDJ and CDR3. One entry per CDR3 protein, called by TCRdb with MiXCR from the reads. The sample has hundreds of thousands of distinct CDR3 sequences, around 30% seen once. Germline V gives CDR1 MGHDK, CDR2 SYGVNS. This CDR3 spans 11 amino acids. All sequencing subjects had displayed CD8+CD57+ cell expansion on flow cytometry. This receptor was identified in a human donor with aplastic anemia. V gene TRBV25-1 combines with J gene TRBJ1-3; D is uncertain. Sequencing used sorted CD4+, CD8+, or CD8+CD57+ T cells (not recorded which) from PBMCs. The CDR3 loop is CARNKGNTIYF. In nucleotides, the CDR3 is TGTGCTAGAAACAAGGGAAACACCATATATTTT.